The 17 T cell receptor beta chains listed next were all sequenced from one sample in a study of cytomegalovirus exposure and HLA in healthy donors. PCR used 60 Vbeta primers and 13 Jbeta primers. Here immunoSEQ multiplex PCR was the method, and the copy in TCRdb shows in-frame clones only, minus some. This table holds about 160,000 clones, roughly four fifths found once. Sequencing was done on a sample of PBMCs. Receptors originate from a man between 50 and 59 years old in good health and CMV-seropositive.

This sequence joins TRBV15 and TRBJ2-7; TRBD1 agrees at 11 bases. CDR3 length: 16 residues. With V trimmed by 1 base and J by 4 bases, 6 bases remained unmatched. Germline V gene sequence: CDR1 LNHNV, CDR2 YYDKDF (reference sequence). As DNA, the CDR3 is TGTGCCACCAGCAGAGGAGGGGGACAGGGGGTGTACGAGCAGTACTTC. Translating it yields CATSRGGGQGVYEQYF.

The chain couples TRBV7-9 to TRBJ2-4, with D maybe TRBD2 (5 bases). The CDR3 loop spans 14 amino acids. The germline gives CDR1 SEHNR, CDR2 FQNEAQ (reference sequence). The V end was cut by 2 bases, the J end by 7 bases, with 12 bases between. In DNA form, the CDR3 reads TGTGCCAGCAGCTTATTGGGAGAGAGGAACATTCAGTACTTC. Amino acid sequence: CASSLLGERNIQYF.

This chain joins TRBV7-2 and TRBJ1-1; D remains unclear. V was clipped by 1 base and J by 4 bases, with 16 bases between them. Germline V gene sequence: CDR1 SGHTA, CDR2 FQGNSA. This CDR3 region has 16 residues. CDR3 sequence reads: CASSLGGLGLITEAFF. In DNA form, the CDR3 reads TGTGCCAGCAGCTTAGGAGGGCTAGGGCTGATCACTGAAGCTTTCTTT.

The chain is built from TRBV7-2 and TRBJ1-4; TRBD1 agrees at 9 bases. Trimming removed 5 bases from V and 7 bases from J; junction bases left unmatched: 5. The CDR3 sequence is 14 residues long. CDR1 is SGHTA and CDR2 is FQGNSA in the germline V gene. The CDR3: CASSRTGEGEKLFF. The CDR3 DNA sequence: TGTGCCAGCAGCAGGACAGGGGAAGGTGAAAAACTGTTTTTT. Full variable domain (missing parts from reference TRBV7-2 and TRBJ1-4): GAGVSQSPSNKVTEKGKDVELRCDPISGHTALYWYRQSLGQGLEFLIYFQGNSAPDKSGLPSDRFSAERTGGSVSTLTIQRTQQEDSAVYLCASSRTGEGEKLFFGSGTQLSVL.

This chain connects TRBV5-4 to TRBJ1-1; a weak D match, TRBD1 (5 bases). The V end was cut by 2 bases, the J end by 3 bases, with 14 bases between. This CDR3 has 15 amino acids. Per the germline V gene, CDR1 is SGHNT and CDR2 is YYREEE (reference sequence). CDR3 nucleotide sequence: TGTGCCAGCAGCTTACGACTCAAAGGGGACACTGAAGCTTTCTTT. Protein product: CASSLRLKGDTEAFF.

The chain has TRBV30 and TRBJ2-3; 11 nucleotides line up with TRBD2. The V gene's germline CDR1 is GTSNPN and CDR2 SVGIG (reference sequence). CDR3 length equals 14 residues. Trimming took 4 bases from V and 2 from J; bases not matched to a gene: 2. As DNA, the CDR3 is TGTGCCTGGACTAGCGGGGGGATCACAGATACGCAGTATTTT. Its protein is CAWTSGGITDTQYF.

The chain carries TRBV10-3 and TRBJ2-5, with 10 bases lining up with TRBD1. Germline-derived CDR1 and CDR2 are ENHRY and SYGVKD. After removal of 6 bases from V and 5 bases from J, the junction contained 6 bases not matched to a gene. The CDR3 sequence is 14 residues long. The DNA of the CDR3 is TGTGCCATCAGCAGACAGGGGGCATCGGAGACCCAGTACTTC. Translating it yields CAISRQGASETQYF.

The chain uses TRBV4-3 and TRBJ1-5, with 7 positions matching TRBD1. The CDR3 covers 16 residues. Germline CDR1 reads LGHNA; CDR2 reads YSLEER. V shed 2 bases and J 5 bases; nucleotides not matched to a gene: 9. DNA of the CDR3: TGCGCCAGCAGCCAAAACCGGGACAGCAGACATCAGCCCCAGCATTTT. It is translated as CASSQNRDSRHQPQHF.

The gene calls are TRBV10-3 and TRBJ2-5; 8 bases match TRBD2. The germline CDR1 and CDR2 sequences are ENHRY and SYGVKD. After removal of 9 bases from V and 5 bases from J, the junction contained 8 bases not matched to a gene. This CDR3 contains 13 residues. The CDR3, as DNA: TGTGCCATTGGATTAGCGGGACGCGAGACCCAGTACTTC. Its protein is CAIGLAGRETQYF.

This sequence joins TRBV28 and TRBJ2-5, with TRBD2 matching over 9 bases. V dropped 5 bases and J dropped 3; count of bases not matched to a gene: 7. The CDR3 runs to 15 residues. Germline CDR1 and CDR2: MDHEN and SYDVKM. The DNA of the CDR3 is TGTGCCAGCAGTCTTAGCGGGAGCGCTAAAGAGACCCAGTACTTC. Residues: CASSLSGSAKETQYF.

V usage is TRBV6-1 and J usage is TRBJ2-7, with D possibly TRBD1 on 5 matching bases. The length of the CDR3 is 14 residues. V was trimmed by 1 base and J by 2 bases, leaving 9 bases between them. The germline V gene encodes CDR1 MNHNS and CDR2 SASEGT. The CDR3, as DNA: TGTGCCAGCAGTGAAGTCCAGGGAACCTACGAGCAGTACTTC. Translated, it gives CASSEVQGTYEQYF.

The chain has TRBV28 and TRBJ2-5, with 10 nucleotides matching TRBD2. Losses at the gene ends were 5 bases for V and 5 bases for J; bases not matched to a gene: 17. The CDR3 is 18 residues long. Germline V lookup: CDR1 MDHEN, CDR2 SYDVKM. This chain's CDR3 is CASSATPGLAIPEETQYF. In DNA form, the CDR3 reads TGTGCCAGCAGTGCGACGCCGGGACTAGCGATCCCGGAGGAGACCCAGTACTTC.

This rearrangement joins TRBV10-3 to TRBJ1-5; 8 nucleotides align to TRBD1. V lost 5 bases to trimming and J lost 7 bases; unmatched junction nucleotides: 7. This CDR3 spans 14 amino acids. Germline values: CDR1 ENHRY, CDR2 SYGVKD. The CDR3 here is CAISPDRVGQPQHF. CDR3 in DNA: TGTGCCATCAGTCCGGACAGGGTTGGACAGCCCCAGCATTTT.

The sample holds one count of this clone. The chain is built from TRBV7-2 and TRBJ2-7, with TRBD2 identical over 9 bases. J gave up 0 bases and V 5 bases, and 8 bases lay outside the gene matches. Germline lookup yields CDR1 SGHTA and CDR2 FQGNSA. There are 16 residues in the CDR3. The CDR3: CASSQGLARSSYEQYF. In DNA form, the CDR3 reads TGTGCCAGCAGCCAAGGACTAGCGAGGAGCTCCTACGAGCAGTACTTC.

In this sample, this clone turned up once. The genes are TRBV6-6 and TRBJ2-7; 8 nucleotides match TRBD2. The germline V gene encodes CDR1 MNHNY and CDR2 SVGAGI (reference sequence). The CDR3 is made up of 16 amino acids. V lost 2 bases, J lost 0 bases, and 6 bases stayed unmatched. CDR3 bases: TGTGCCAGCAGTTACCCGGGCGCGGGGGGCTCCTACGAGCAGTACTTC. Its protein is CASSYPGAGGSYEQYF.

The J gene is TRBJ1-2, the V gene TRBV15, with 10 bases identical to TRBD1. CDR3 size: 15 residues. The germline gives CDR1 LNHNV, CDR2 YYDKDF (reference sequence). Trimming cost V 0 bases and J 4 bases; bases outside gene matches: 2. CDR3 in amino acids: CATSRETGGGYGYTF. Here the CDR3 DNA reads TGTGCCACCAGCAGAGAGACAGGGGGCGGCTATGGCTACACCTTC.

This sequence joins TRBV10-3 and TRBJ2-5; TRBD1 is a possible D gene (5 bases). The germline gives CDR1 ENHRY, CDR2 SYGVKD. This CDR3 contains 14 residues. V was clipped by 4 bases and J by 3 bases, with 12 bases between them. CDR3 region: CAISVAGNEETQYF. The DNA for the CDR3 is TGTGCCATCAGTGTTGCAGGGAACGAAGAGACCCAGTACTTC.